Shown below are 28 T cell receptor beta chains from a single sample sequenced in a study of cytomegalovirus exposure and HLA in healthy donors. PCR primers comprised 60 Vbeta and 13 Jbeta primers. Assay used: immunoSEQ multiplex PCR; TCRdb lists only in-frame clones, some missing. The sample has around 140,000 clones; 72% are singletons. Source material: PBMCs. These receptors all come from a man in his fifties or sixties in good health and CMV-seropositive.

The genes are TRBV29-1 and TRBJ2-5, with 7 bases that match TRBD2. Germline values: CDR1 SQVTM, CDR2 ANQGSEA. The trim removed 7 bases at V and 6 bases at J, leaving 8 bases unmatched. This CDR3 is 12 amino acids long. The CDR3 protein is CSGTRGGQTQYF. The CDR3 coding sequence is TGCAGCGGGACTAGGGGAGGGCAGACCCAGTACTTC.

V and J are TRBV2 and TRBJ1-6; the D is unclear. CDR1 is SNHLY and CDR2 is FYNNEI in the germline V gene. V lost 6 bases and J lost 13, with 13 bases in between. The CDR3 is 12 residues long. CDR3 amino acids: CASRTGVNPLHF. The CDR3 region has the DNA TGTGCCAGCAGAACCGGGGTCAATCCCCTCCACTTT.

The V and J genes are TRBV29-1 and TRBJ2-1; 9 bases fit TRBD2. The V gene's germline CDR1 is SQVTM and CDR2 ANQGSEA. V was pared by 7 bases and J by 6 bases, with 7 bases of the junction left unmatched. The length of the CDR3 is 13 residues. CDR3 residues: CSGWAGGTNEQFF. The CDR3 nucleotides are TGCAGCGGGTGGGCGGGGGGGACCAATGAGCAGTTCTTC.

The chain couples TRBV10-3 to TRBJ2-7; D perhaps matches TRBD1 (5 bases). The germline V gene has CDR1 ENHRY and CDR2 SYGVKD. The V gene lost 7 bases and the J gene lost 2 bases, with 12 bases spanning the gap. The CDR3 runs to 13 residues. In nucleotides, the CDR3 is TGTGCCATCAAGCCGGACACCGCCTACGAGCAGTACTTC. Protein product: CAIKPDTAYEQYF.

V is TRBV7-9 and J is TRBJ2-3; TRBD2 aligns across 8 bases. This CDR3 has 16 amino acids. V was pared by 5 bases and J by 0 bases, with 7 bases of the junction left unmatched. Germline V gene data show CDR1 as SEHNR and CDR2 as FQNEAQ (reference sequence). This chain's CDR3 is CASSPRLASSTDTQYF. CDR3 nucleotides: TGTGCCAGCAGCCCCCGACTAGCGAGTAGCACAGATACGCAGTATTTT.

This chain connects TRBV2 to TRBJ1-2; 9 nucleotides align to TRBD1. With V trimmed by 5 bases and J by 8 bases, 9 bases remained unmatched. Germline V lookup: CDR1 SNHLY, CDR2 FYNNEI. The CDR3 covers 14 residues. CDR3 sequence (DNA): TGTGCCAGCAGTCGCACCAGGACAGGGGCGGGCTACACCTTC. Translating gives CASSRTRTGAGYTF.

This clone was counted only a few times. The rearrangement joins TRBV28 to TRBJ1-5, with D uncertain. Germline V CDR1 and CDR2: MDHEN, SYDVKM. This CDR3 has 11 amino acids. Between the trimmed V and J ends, which lost 6 bases and 7 bases, there was a span of 7 bases. CDR3 nucleotide sequence: TGTGCCAGCAGAGGTAGCCAGCCCCAGCATTTT. Translated, it gives CASRGSQPQHF. Supplemented by reference TRBV28 and TRBJ1-5, the full variable domain reads DVKVTQSSRYLVKRTGEKVFLECVQDMDHENMFWYRQDPGLGLRLIYFSYDVKMKEKGDIPEGYSVSREKKERFSLILESASTNQTSMYLCASRGSQPQHFGDGTRLSIL.

The chain combines TRBV10-3 with TRBJ2-7, with 9 bases identical to TRBD1. V shed 6 bases, J shed 4 bases, and the junction held 7 bases outside the gene matches. The CDR3 is 14 residues long. The germline V gene has CDR1 ENHRY and CDR2 SYGVKD. The CDR3 region is CAIREGQGRYEQYF. In nucleotides, the CDR3 is TGTGCCATCAGGGAGGGACAGGGCCGTTACGAGCAGTACTTC.

The J gene is TRBJ1-5, the V gene TRBV19; tentatively, D is TRBD1 (6 bases). The CDR3 has 14 residues. Trimming stripped 6 bases from V and 4 bases from J, with 13 bases between. Per the germline V gene, CDR1 is LNHDA and CDR2 is SQIVND (reference sequence). In DNA form, the CDR3 reads TGTGCCAGTAGATCTCCTACAGGGAATCAGCCCCAGCATTTT. Translating gives CASRSPTGNQPQHF.

This clone was detected ten times or more. V gene TRBV4-3 combines with J gene TRBJ2-7; tentative D call: TRBD2 (6 bases). V was pared by 3 bases and J by 7 bases, with 19 bases between. This CDR3 region has 15 residues. Germline V gene data show CDR1 as LGHNA and CDR2 as YSLEER. The CDR3 spells CASSQSGGNPLEQYF. DNA of the CDR3: TGCGCCAGCAGCCAGTCCGGGGGAAACCCCTTGGAGCAGTACTTC.

The V gene is TRBV5-5, the J gene TRBJ1-1; TRBD1 is a possible D gene (6 bases). Germline V gene sequence: CDR1 SGHKS, CDR2 YYEKEE (reference sequence). V lost 7 bases and J lost 2, with 15 bases in between. This CDR3 contains 14 residues. CDR3 nucleotide sequence: TGTGCCAGCGGGAGCGGGGGCACCAACACTGAAGCTTTCTTT. Translating it yields CASGSGGTNTEAFF.

In its sample, this clone was seen a few times. The rearrangement uses TRBV18 and TRBJ1-2; 9 bases line up with TRBD1. The germline gives CDR1 KGHSH, CDR2 LQKENI. V shed 4 bases and J 5 bases; nucleotides not matched to a gene: 5. The CDR3 covers 14 residues. The CDR3, as DNA: TGTGCCAGCTCACGGACAGGGGCAGGGTATGGCTACACCTTC. Translated: CASSRTGAGYGYTF. Full variable domain (rest looked up from reference TRBV18 and TRBJ1-2): NAGVMQNPRHLVRRRGQEARLRCSPMKGHSHVYWYRQLPEEGLKFMVYLQKENIIDESGMPKERFSAEFPKEGPSILRIQQVVRGDSAAYFCASSRTGAGYGYTFGSGTRLTVV.

This clone was seen a few times. J is TRBJ2-6 and V is TRBV5-1; possibly TRBD1 for D (6 bases). Germline V gene data show CDR1 as SGHRS and CDR2 as YFSETQ. CDR3 length: 16 residues. V was clipped by 2 bases and J by 0 bases, with 9 bases between them. CDR3 protein: CASSFSGDSGANVLTF. In DNA form, the CDR3 reads TGCGCCAGCAGCTTCTCAGGGGACTCTGGGGCCAACGTCCTGACTTTC.

This clone was detected a few times. The chain is built from TRBV27 and TRBJ1-2, with D perhaps TRBD1 (5 bases). The germline V gene has CDR1 MNHEY and CDR2 SMNVEV (reference sequence). V lost 6 bases, J lost 7 bases, and 21 bases lay in between. The CDR3 is 15 amino acids. As DNA, the CDR3 is TGTGCCAGCAGCCCCCGGGTTCAGGGAGGAGCTGGCTACACCTTC. Translation gives CASSPRVQGGAGYTF.

V and J are TRBV2 and TRBJ2-1; TRBD2 aligns across 9 bases. V shed 3 bases and J 6 bases; nucleotides not matched to a gene: 12. The CDR3 is 17 residues long. CDR1 is SNHLY, CDR2 FYNNEI, per germline. The CDR3 nucleotides read TGTGCCAGCAGTGAGGAGCTTCTAGCGGGATCCCTCAATGAGCAGTTCTTC. This encodes CASSEELLAGSLNEQFF. The full variable domain, its missing parts supplied by reference TRBV2 and TRBJ2-1, is EPEVTQTPSHQVTQMGQEVILRCVPISNHLYFYWYRQILGQKVEFLVSFYNNEISEKSEIFDDQFSVERPDGSNFTLKIRSTKLEDSAMYFCASSEELLAGSLNEQFFGPGTRLTVL.

The rearrangement links TRBV11-2 to TRBJ1-1; weak D call: TRBD1 (6 bases). The V end lost 5 bases, the J end lost 8 bases, and 12 bases lay between the germline ends. This CDR3 spans 12 amino acids. Germline lookup yields CDR1 SGHAT and CDR2 FQNNGV. CDR3 in amino acids: CASSPRGQEAFF. The CDR3 coding sequence is TGTGCCAGCAGCCCCCGAGGACAGGAAGCTTTCTTT.

The rearrangement uses TRBV4-1 and TRBJ2-4, with D maybe TRBD2 (5 bases). Germline CDR1 reads MGHRA; CDR2 reads YSYEKL. Trimming stripped 3 bases from V and 1 base from J, with 16 bases between. The CDR3 spans 17 residues. CDR3 coding DNA: TGCGCCAGCAGCCACCCATCCGGGCGAGGGGCCAAAAACATTCAGTACTTC. Protein sequence: CASSHPSGRGAKNIQYF.

The chain combines TRBV7-3 with TRBJ2-2, with 7 nucleotides matching TRBD2. Germline CDR1 SGHTA, CDR2 FQGTGA. The CDR3 loop spans 15 amino acids. Unmatched junction bases numbered 5, after V lost 5 bases and J lost 2 bases. The CDR3 region has the DNA TGTGCCAGCAGCCCGGCTAGCGGAAACACCGGGGAGCTGTTTTTT. Its protein product is CASSPASGNTGELFF.

The chain joins TRBV7-6 to TRBJ2-3, with TRBD2 identical over 11 bases. The CDR3 is made up of 19 amino acids. Unmatched junction bases numbered 14, after V lost 2 bases and J lost 4 bases. The V gene's germline CDR1 is SGHVS and CDR2 FNYEAQ. The CDR3 coding sequence is TGTGCCAGCAGCTTATATCTTCCTAGCGGGAGGAGAGGTGCAGATACGCAGTATTTT. Translation gives CASSLYLPSGRRGADTQYF.

The V gene is TRBV4-1, the J gene TRBJ2-3; D ambiguous. The CDR3 runs to 14 residues. Germline values: CDR1 MGHRA, CDR2 YSYEKL. The ends were cut back, 3 bases at V and 2 bases at J, with 9 bases in the middle. The CDR3 region has the DNA TGCGCCAGCAGCCACGAGGATAACACAGATACGCAGTATTTT. Translating it yields CASSHEDNTDTQYF.

The chain uses TRBV29-1 and TRBJ2-7; D remains ambiguous. The CDR3 consists of 11 residues. Germline V lookup: CDR1 SQVTM, CDR2 ANQGSEA. The ends were cut back, 5 bases at V and 4 bases at J, with 9 bases in the middle. The CDR3 sequence: CSVLLLYEQYF. The CDR3 bases are TGCAGCGTTCTCCTTCTGTACGAGCAGTACTTC.

The chain has TRBV2 and TRBJ1-4; TRBD1 aligns across 9 bases. CDR3 size: 15 residues. Germline V CDR1 and CDR2: SNHLY, FYNNEI. V lost 1 base to trimming and J lost 8 bases; unmatched junction nucleotides: 5. As DNA, the CDR3 is TGTGCCAGCAGTGAAGTGGGACAGGGAGGGGAAAAACTGTTTTTT. Amino acid sequence: CASSEVGQGGEKLFF.

The chain is built from TRBV5-4 and TRBJ1-1; no clear D gene. Looked up from germline, CDR1 is SGHNT and CDR2 is YYREEE (reference sequence). CDR3 length: 18 amino acids. V dropped 1 base and J dropped 1 base, with 20 bases sitting between them. This CDR3 reads CASSLYAVETVSNTEAFF. The CDR3 DNA is TGTGCCAGCAGCTTGTATGCGGTAGAGACTGTCTCGAACACTGAAGCTTTCTTT.

This clone was counted a single time. The chain employs TRBV15 and TRBJ1-3, with D maybe TRBD1 (5 bases). The CDR3 sequence is 17 residues long. Trimming took 1 base from V and 0 from J, leaving 13 bases between them. Germline CDR1 is LNHNV and CDR2 is YYDKDF (reference sequence). In DNA, the CDR3 is TGTGCCACCAGCAGAGGGGGGGAAAGGGGCTCTGGAAACACCATATATTTT. This sequence encodes CATSRGGERGSGNTIYF.

In its sample, this clone was seen a few times. V and J are TRBV5-4 and TRBJ2-1, with TRBD2 identical over 7 bases. The CDR3 length is 15 residues. Trimming removed 0 bases from V and 4 bases from J; junction bases left unmatched: 4. The germline V gene encodes CDR1 SGHNT and CDR2 YYREEE (reference sequence). The chain's CDR3 is CASSLDTSAYNEQFF. The DNA of the CDR3 is TGTGCCAGCAGCTTGGACACTAGCGCTTACAATGAGCAGTTCTTC.

The V and J genes are TRBV7-9 and TRBJ2-5; D unresolved. Trimming cost V 3 bases and J 3 bases, with 8 bases left between them. This CDR3 has 13 amino acids. Per the germline V gene, CDR1 is SEHNR and CDR2 is FQNEAQ (reference sequence). CDR3 loop: CASSFLGEETQYF. The CDR3 DNA sequence: TGTGCCAGCAGCTTTCTCGGAGAAGAGACCCAGTACTTC.

The chain carries TRBV29-1 and TRBJ2-7; 8 bases fit TRBD1. Germline CDR1 reads SQVTM; CDR2 reads ANQGSEA. CDR3 length equals 12 residues. The V segment lost 1 base and the J segment 6 bases; nucleotides outside the gene matches: 2. This CDR3 reads CSVEGQGLEQYF. As DNA, the CDR3 is TGCAGCGTTGAAGGACAGGGGCTCGAGCAGTACTTC.

The chain combines TRBV5-1 with TRBJ2-6, with D maybe TRBD2 (6 bases). V was cut by 5 bases and J by 2 bases, with 20 bases left in between. The CDR3 spans 18 residues. Germline-derived CDR1 and CDR2 are SGHRS and YFSETQ. This chain's CDR3 is CASREKMGGEAGANVLTF. The CDR3 nucleotides are TGCGCCAGCAGAGAAAAGATGGGCGGGGAAGCTGGGGCCAACGTCCTGACTTTC. The complete variable domain, with remaining parts taken from reference TRBV5-1 and TRBJ2-6, reads KAGVTQTPRYLIKTRGQQVTLSCSPISGHRSVSWYQQTPGQGLQFLFEYFSETQRNKGNFPGRFSGRQFSNSRSEMNVSTLELGDSALYLCASREKMGGEAGANVLTFGAGSRLTVL.